Sequencing of this TCR beta chain was carried out in a study of blood T cells in healthy people across ages. General observations from the study: Naive T cell percentage strongly correlated with TCR beta diversity.

The CDR3 extends over 11 amino acids. On this clonotype itself: The antigen remains undetermined.

Samples each yielded at least 5.5 micrograms of total RNA. Then a second PCR, running roughly 7 to 11 cycles, was carried out with a sample-barcoded 5' primer and a J-beta primer mix. MiXCR was run by TCRdb on the 5' RACE reads, yielding one entry per CDR3 protein. Here the sample spans 1.5 million to 2 million distinct CDR3 sequences, just under 50% being singletons. This receptor was taken from a woman between 35 and 50 years old in good health. Material for sequencing was blood. The rearrangement uses TRBV21-1 and TRBJ2-5. TRBV21-1 is designated a pseudogene. This CDR3 reads CASSRSGLQYF. CDR3 coding DNA: TGTGCCAGCAGCAGGTCGGGCTTACAGTACTTC.